This T cell receptor beta chain is drawn from a study of control samples from healthy donors and cancer patients. Measured with immunoSEQ multiplex PCR; TCRdb has only the in-frame clones, and not every one. Of about 120,000 clones in the sample, 70% to 90% were seen once. Trimming at V came to 5 bases and at J to 8 bases, leaving 7 bases not matched to a gene. The germline V gene encodes CDR1 SGHVS and CDR2 FQNEAQ. The CDR3 has 14 residues. The sample was blood. This rearrangement joins TRBV7-8 to TRBJ1-5; 9 nucleotides match TRBD1. This sequence was found in a man aged 40-55 years in good health. This chain's CDR3 is CASSLGQGPEPQHF. The CDR3 bases are TGTGCCAGCAGCCTAGGACAGGGGCCCGAGCCCCAGCATTTT.